These 8 T cell receptor beta chains share one sample of origin, sequenced in a study of cytomegalovirus exposure and HLA in healthy donors. The primer mix had 60 Vbeta and 13 Jbeta primers. TCRdb keeps only in-frame clones here, not all; method: immunoSEQ multiplex PCR. The data contain approximately 170,000 clones, around 79% of them singletons. Sequencing was carried out using PBMCs. The receptors come from a woman between 18 and 30 years old in good health and CMV-seronegative.

The rearrangement joins TRBV5-1 to TRBJ1-5, with D possibly matching TRBD1 (6 bases). The CDR3 spans 15 residues. Germline V gives CDR1 SGHRS, CDR2 YFSETQ. Trimming cost V 4 bases and J 2 bases, with 13 bases left between them. CDR3 in DNA: TGCGCCAGCAGCGCTGGGGGCATAGGCAATCAGCCCCAGCATTTT. As protein: CASSAGGIGNQPQHF.

This chain links TRBV9 with TRBJ1-6, with a weak D call TRBD1 (6 bases). CDR1 and CDR2 (germline): SGDLS, YYNGEE. Trimming stripped 5 bases from V and 6 bases from J, with 12 bases between. This CDR3 is 14 amino acids long. The CDR3 spells CASSSGGGNSPLHF. The CDR3 region has the DNA TGTGCCAGCAGTTCGGGGGGCGGTAATTCACCCCTCCACTTT.

This sequence joins TRBV14 and TRBJ1-2; D gene unclear. The CDR3 totals 14 residues. V was clipped by 1 base and J by 4 bases, with 10 bases between them. Germline CDR1 reads SGHDN; CDR2 reads FVKESK. The CDR3, as DNA: TGTGCCAGCAGCCAAGCCGGACGGGGCTATGGCTACACCTTC. Translation: CASSQAGRGYGYTF.

V and J are TRBV5-6 and TRBJ2-7, with 7 nucleotides matching TRBD2. J lost 12 bases, V lost 4 bases, and 7 bases had no gene match. The length of the CDR3 is 11 residues. Germline CDR1 SGHDT, CDR2 YYEEEE. The DNA of the CDR3 is TGTGCCAGCAGCAGTCGACTAGCTCGGTACTTC. It yields the protein CASSSRLARYF.

The rearrangement joins TRBV13 to TRBJ2-7; TRBD1 aligns across 9 bases. Trimming took 3 bases from V and 2 from J; bases not matched to a gene: 2. The CDR3 length is 14 residues. Germline V CDR1 and CDR2: PRHDT, FYEKMQ (reference sequence). The CDR3 coding sequence is TGTGCCAGCAGCTTCGGGACAGGGACCTACGAGCAGTACTTC. This translates into CASSFGTGTYEQYF.

The V and J genes are TRBV11-1 and TRBJ2-5; 10 bases align to TRBD2. J gave up 0 bases and V 4 bases, and 2 bases lay outside the gene matches. This CDR3 spans 15 amino acids. The germline V gene encodes CDR1 SGHAT and CDR2 FQDESV (reference sequence). CDR3 nucleotides: TGTGCCAGCAGCTCCGGACTAGCGGACCAAGAGACCCAGTACTTC. It is translated as CASSSGLADQETQYF.

In nucleotides, the CDR3 is TGTGCCAGCAGATCCGATCGGACAGGGGGGGACGAGCAGTACTTC. This gives the protein CASRSDRTGGDEQYF. This chain joins TRBV28 and TRBJ2-7; 10 nucleotides agree with TRBD1. Per germline, CDR1 MDHEN and CDR2 SYDVKM. J lost 5 bases, V lost 6 bases, and 10 bases had no gene match. The CDR3 is 15 residues long.

The chain recombines TRBV5-1 with TRBJ1-4; no definite D call. This CDR3 region has 15 residues. Germline V lookup: CDR1 SGHRS, CDR2 YFSETQ. With 4 bases removed from V and 4 bases from J, the gap between germline ends came to 14 bases. In DNA form, the CDR3 reads TGCGCCAGCAGCCCTTTGGGTCGGGTTAATGAAAAACTGTTTTTT. Its protein product is CASSPLGRVNEKLFF.